The 18 T cell receptor beta chains given below trace back to one sample, sequenced in a study of CXCR3-negative and CXCR3-positive naive CD8 T cells. Broader study findings: CXCR3-negative naive cells had less hydrophobic TRB CDR3s than did CXCR3-positive naive cells.

The libraries of TRB cDNA were constructed through 5' RACE using UMI labels. TCRdb reanalyzed the 5' RACE reads and collapses them to one entry per CDR3 protein, without DNA. Its table lists 60,000 to 70,000 distinct CDR3 sequences. Which antigens these TCRs recognize remains unknown. The specimen sequenced was naive CXCR3+ CD8+ T cells from blood. Subset noted: CD45RO-CCR7+CD27+CD95- naive CD8+ T cells expressing CXCR3 (TNR3+). The receptors were sampled from a human donor in good health. Some clones in this sample may be carry-over from other donors' samples.

The V and J genes are TRBV7-9 and TRBJ2-2; TCRdb names TRBD1, which stays unverified in the absence of DNA. Germline V CDR1 and CDR2: SEHNR, FQNEAQ (reference sequence). The CDR3 consists of 14 residues. The CDR3 spells CASSEAGSTGELFF.

The chain combines TRBV12-3 or TRBV12-4 with TRBJ1-2. This CDR3 contains 14 residues. The CDR3 region is CASQETTNRYGYTF.

The chain couples TRBV7-9 to TRBJ2-7; TCRdb's assignment of TRBD2 cannot be checked, as there is no DNA. The CDR3 totals 15 residues. Per the germline V gene, CDR1 is SEHNR and CDR2 is FQNEAQ (reference sequence). CDR3 sequence reads: CATEEGLESQDEQYF.

CDR3 residues: CASSSRLAGDPYNEQFF. The rearrangement joins TRBV7-3 to TRBJ2-1; TCRdb reports TRBD2, a call that lacks DNA to check it against. CDR3 length: 17 residues. Germline CDR1 is SGHTA and CDR2 is FQGTGA.

The chain recombines TRBV5-5 with TRBJ1-1. CDR3 length: 15 amino acids. CDR1 SGHKS and CDR2 YYEKEE come from the germline V gene (reference sequence). The CDR3 sequence is CASSLAVFGNTEAFF.

The J gene is TRBJ2-5, the V gene TRBV10-3; TCRdb designates TRBD2, a call that cannot be tested without DNA. CDR3 length equals 16 residues. Germline V gene sequence: CDR1 ENHRY, CDR2 SYGVKD. CDR3: CAISDALAGGLETQYF.

The genes are TRBV12-3 or TRBV12-4 and TRBJ2-2. This CDR3 region has 15 residues. CDR3 region: CAILVAARNTGELFF.

The chain carries TRBV21-1 and TRBJ2-3; the D call of TRBD2 rests on TCRdb alone, since no DNA is present to check it. TRBV21-1 is marked as a pseudogene. The CDR3 totals 15 residues. CDR3 residues: CASSPSGTSPDTQYF.

V gene TRBV7-9 combines with J gene TRBJ1-2; the TCRdb call, TRBD1, lacks DNA for checking. CDR1 and CDR2 from the germline V gene are SEHNR and FQNEAQ (reference sequence). This CDR3 region has 14 residues. The CDR3 here is CASTYGGQFYGYTF.

The V and J genes are TRBV29-1 and TRBJ2-7. The CDR3 consists of 12 residues. Germline lookup yields CDR1 SQVTM and CDR2 ANQGSEA. This CDR3 reads CSVIGSSYEQYF.

The rearrangement joins TRBV9 to TRBJ1-6; the TCRdb call, TRBD1, lacks DNA for checking. The CDR3 has 16 residues. Germline V gene lookup returns CDR1 SGDLS and CDR2 YYNGEE. The CDR3 loop is CASSTWDSSYNSPLHF. Complete variable domain (other parts from reference TRBV9 and TRBJ1-6): DSGVTQTPKHLITATGQRVTLRCSPRSGDLSVYWYQQSLDQGLQFLIQYYNGEERAKGNILERFSAQQFPDLHSELNLSSLELGDSALYFCASSTWDSSYNSPLHFGNGTRLTVT.

The V gene is TRBV18, the J gene TRBJ2-7. The CDR3 covers 12 residues. Germline lookup yields CDR1 KGHSH and CDR2 LQKENI. CDR3 protein: CASSTEAYEQYF.

The V gene is TRBV12-3 or TRBV12-4, the J gene TRBJ2-7; checking the TCRdb D call of TRBD2 is not possible without DNA. The CDR3 sequence is 16 residues long. CDR3 region: CASSLTSGDRSYEQYF.

The rearrangement links TRBV7-9 to TRBJ1-4; lacking DNA, the TRBD1 call made by TCRdb goes unchecked. The CDR3 sequence is 16 residues long. Germline V gene lookup returns CDR1 SEHNR and CDR2 FQNEAQ (reference sequence). The CDR3 sequence is CASSSDGGSTNEKLFF.

V is TRBV11-2 and J is TRBJ2-7; the TCRdb call, TRBD1, lacks DNA for checking. The CDR3 is 17 residues long. The germline V gene encodes CDR1 SGHAT and CDR2 FQNNGV. The CDR3 protein is CASSPESGTGMSYEQYF.

This chain's CDR3 is CASSLGVIPTDTQYF. The V call is TRBV12-3 or TRBV12-4, the J call TRBJ2-3. This CDR3 is 15 amino acids long.

This sequence joins TRBV29-1 and TRBJ2-7; TCRdb returns TRBD1, unconfirmable since there is no DNA. CDR3 length: 17 amino acids. Germline V gene sequence: CDR1 SQVTM, CDR2 ANQGSEA. The CDR3 here is CSVEVRDRSLRFYEQYF.

The chain combines TRBV29-1 with TRBJ1-2. This CDR3 spans 13 amino acids. CDR1 is SQVTM, CDR2 ANQGSEA, per germline. The CDR3 sequence is CSVESDLGYGYTF.